The T cell receptor (beta chain) described here comes from a study of blood T cell repertoires in COVID-19. On the study more broadly: The samples span acute and convalescent COVID-19 from the United States, Italy and Spain.

Profiled with immunoSEQ multiplex PCR; TCRdb holds only in-frame clones, not every one. The sample contains approximately 160,000 clones, about 74% of which appear only once. Germline V gene sequence: CDR1 SGHNT, CDR2 YYREEE (reference sequence). This CDR3 region has 15 residues. The J segment lost 4 bases and the V segment lost 3 bases, leaving 8 bases of the junction unmatched. The sample was peripheral blood. This sequence joins TRBV5-4 and TRBJ1-1, with 8 bases that match TRBD1. This TCR derives from a man in his sixties with acute or convalescent COVID-19. DNA for the CDR3: TGTGCCAGCAGCTCCTCAGGGGGCGTAGGCACTGAAGCTTTCTTT. As protein: CASSSSGGVGTEAFF.